This T cell receptor beta chain is from a study of T cells in localized non-small cell lung cancer. Overall study results and limits: Paired adjacent lung recovered a median about 60 of the top 100 tumor clones.

Germline loops: CDR1 MNHNS, CDR2 SASEGT. Trimming cost V 8 bases and J 5 bases, with 15 bases left between them. The CDR3 spans 13 residues. Libraries were prepared by immunoSEQ multiplex PCR; TCRdb keeps only in-frame clonotypes and omits some of them. Among 55,000 to 65,000 clones listed, approximately 93% were seen once. Concerning this clone: Its specificity is unknown.

This rearrangement joins TRBV6-1 to TRBJ2-5; D gene ambiguous. The TCR comes from a man between 35 and 75 years old with stage I lung adenocarcinoma. Sequenced material: peripheral blood, taken before any cancer treatment. CDR3 in DNA: TGTGCCAGCTTAGGAGAAAGTCGGGAGACCCAGTACTTC. Amino acids: CASLGESRETQYF.